This record covers a single T cell receptor beta chain. Germline lookup yields CDR1 DFQATT and CDR2 SNEGSKA (reference sequence). This CDR3 contains 13 residues. The data stem from a study of CD8+CD57+ T cells in acquired aplastic anemia. For sequencing, patients were chosen who had shown expansion of CD8+CD57+ cells by flow cytometry. Template material for TCR beta VDJ and CDR3 profiling consisted of genomic DNA. TCRdb reprocessed the reads with MiXCR, giving one entry per CDR3 protein. The table shows 200,000 to 250,000 distinct CDR3 sequences, with roughly half occurring only once. The chain carries TRBV20-1 and TRBJ2-5, with D possibly being TRBD2 (5 bases). The J call may be wrong; the DNA end is better matched by TRBJ2-7. This TCR was recovered from a human donor with aplastic anemia. Material for sequencing was sorted CD4+, CD8+, or CD8+CD57+ T cells (not recorded which) from PBMCs. The chain's CDR3 is CSASVGSSYEQYF. CDR3 DNA sequence: TGCAGTGCTAGTGTAGGGAGCTCCTACGAGCAGTACTTC.